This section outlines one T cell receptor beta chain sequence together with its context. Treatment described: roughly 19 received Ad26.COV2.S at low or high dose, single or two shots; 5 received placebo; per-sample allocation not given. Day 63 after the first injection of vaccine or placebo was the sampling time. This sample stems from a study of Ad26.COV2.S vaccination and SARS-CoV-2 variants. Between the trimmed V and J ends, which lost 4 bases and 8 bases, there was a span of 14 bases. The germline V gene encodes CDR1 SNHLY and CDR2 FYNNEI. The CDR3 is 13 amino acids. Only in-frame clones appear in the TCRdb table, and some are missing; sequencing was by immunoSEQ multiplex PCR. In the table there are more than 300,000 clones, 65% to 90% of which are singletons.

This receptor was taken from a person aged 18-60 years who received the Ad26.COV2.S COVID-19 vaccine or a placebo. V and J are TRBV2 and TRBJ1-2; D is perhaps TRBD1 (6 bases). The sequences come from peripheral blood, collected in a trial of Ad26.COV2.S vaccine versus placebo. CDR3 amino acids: CASSAPSGEGYTF. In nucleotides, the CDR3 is TGTGCCAGCAGTGCCCCGTCAGGGGAAGGCTACACCTTC.